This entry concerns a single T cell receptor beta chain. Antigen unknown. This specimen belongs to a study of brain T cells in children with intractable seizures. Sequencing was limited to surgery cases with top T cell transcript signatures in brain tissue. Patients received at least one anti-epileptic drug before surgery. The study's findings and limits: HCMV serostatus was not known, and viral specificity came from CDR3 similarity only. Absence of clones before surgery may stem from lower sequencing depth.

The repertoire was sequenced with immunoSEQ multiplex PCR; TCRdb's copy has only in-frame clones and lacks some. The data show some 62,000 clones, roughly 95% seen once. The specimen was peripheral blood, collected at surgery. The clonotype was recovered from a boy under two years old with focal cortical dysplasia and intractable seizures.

CDR3: CASSGRLATDTQYF. CDR3 nucleotides: TGTGCCAGCAGTGGACGACTAGCTACAGATACGCAGTATTTT. This chain uses TRBV2 with TRBJ2-3; TRBD2 matches at 7 bases. The V gene's germline CDR1 is SNHLY and CDR2 FYNNEI. Trimming removed 4 bases from V and 3 bases from J; junction bases left unmatched: 4. The CDR3 totals 14 residues.